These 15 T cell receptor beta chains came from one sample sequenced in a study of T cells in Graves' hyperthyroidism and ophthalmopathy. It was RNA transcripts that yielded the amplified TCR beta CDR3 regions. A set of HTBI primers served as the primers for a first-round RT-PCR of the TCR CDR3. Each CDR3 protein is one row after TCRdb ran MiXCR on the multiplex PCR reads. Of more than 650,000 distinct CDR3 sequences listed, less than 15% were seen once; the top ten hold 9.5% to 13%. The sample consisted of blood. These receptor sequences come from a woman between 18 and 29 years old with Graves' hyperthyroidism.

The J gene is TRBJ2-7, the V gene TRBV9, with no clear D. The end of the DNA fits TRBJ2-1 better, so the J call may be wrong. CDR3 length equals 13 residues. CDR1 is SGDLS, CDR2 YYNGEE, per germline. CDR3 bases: TGTGCCAGCAGCGTAGCACCCGCCTACGAGCAGTTCTTC. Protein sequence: CASSVAPAYEQFF.

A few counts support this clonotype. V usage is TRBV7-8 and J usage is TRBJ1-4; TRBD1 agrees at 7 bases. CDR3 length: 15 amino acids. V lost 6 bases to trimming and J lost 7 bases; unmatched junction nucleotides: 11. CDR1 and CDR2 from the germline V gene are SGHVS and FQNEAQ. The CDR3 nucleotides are TGTGCCAGCAGTTATAGACAGGGATCGCCTGAAAAACTGTTTTTT. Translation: CASSYRQGSPEKLFF. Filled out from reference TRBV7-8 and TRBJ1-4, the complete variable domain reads GAGVSQSPRYKVAKRGQDVALRCDPISGHVSLFWYQQALGQGPEFLTYFQNEAQLDKSGLPSDRFFAERPEGSVSTLKIQRTQQEDSAVYLCASSYRQGSPEKLFFGSGTQLSVL.

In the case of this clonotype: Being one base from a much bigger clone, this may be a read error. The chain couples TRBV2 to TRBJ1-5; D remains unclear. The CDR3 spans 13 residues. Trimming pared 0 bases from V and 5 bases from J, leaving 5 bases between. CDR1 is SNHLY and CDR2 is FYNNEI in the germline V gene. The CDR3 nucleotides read TGTGCCAGCAGTGAAGCCCGTTATCAGCCCCAGCATTTT. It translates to CASSEARYQPQHF.

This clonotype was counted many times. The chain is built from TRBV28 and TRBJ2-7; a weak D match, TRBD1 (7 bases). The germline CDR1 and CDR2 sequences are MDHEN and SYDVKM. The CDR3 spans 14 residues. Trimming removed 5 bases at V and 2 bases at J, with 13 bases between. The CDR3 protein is CASSVGGQTYEQYF. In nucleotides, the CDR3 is TGTGCCAGCAGTGTCGGGGGACAGACCTACGAGCAGTACTTC.

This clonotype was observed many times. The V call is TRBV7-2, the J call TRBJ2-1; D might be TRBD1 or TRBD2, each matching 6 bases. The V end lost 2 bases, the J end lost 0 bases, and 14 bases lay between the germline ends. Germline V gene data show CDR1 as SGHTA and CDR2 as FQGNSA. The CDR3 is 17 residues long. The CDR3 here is CASSLRGVGSSYNEQFF. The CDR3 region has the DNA TGTGCCAGCAGCTTAAGGGGGGTCGGGAGCTCCTACAATGAGCAGTTCTTC.

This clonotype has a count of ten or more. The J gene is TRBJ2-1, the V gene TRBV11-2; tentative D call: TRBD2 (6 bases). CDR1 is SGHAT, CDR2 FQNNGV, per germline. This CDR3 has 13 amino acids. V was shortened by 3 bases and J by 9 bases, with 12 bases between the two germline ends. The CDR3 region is CASSLAREGEQFF. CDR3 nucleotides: TGTGCCAGCAGCTTGGCGCGGGAAGGTGAGCAGTTCTTC.

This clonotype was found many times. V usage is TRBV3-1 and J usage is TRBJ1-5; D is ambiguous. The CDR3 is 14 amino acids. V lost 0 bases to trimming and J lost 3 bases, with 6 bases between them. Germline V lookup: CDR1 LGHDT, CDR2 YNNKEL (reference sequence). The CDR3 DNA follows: TGTGCCAGCAGCCAAGAAGGCACCAATCAGCCCCAGCATTTT. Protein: CASSQEGTNQPQHF. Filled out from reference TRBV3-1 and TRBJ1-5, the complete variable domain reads DTAVSQTPKYLVTQMGNDKSIKCEQNLGHDTMYWYKQDSKKFLKIMFSYNNKELIINETVPNRFSPKSPDKAHLNLHINSLELGDSAVYFCASSQEGTNQPQHFGDGTRLSIL.

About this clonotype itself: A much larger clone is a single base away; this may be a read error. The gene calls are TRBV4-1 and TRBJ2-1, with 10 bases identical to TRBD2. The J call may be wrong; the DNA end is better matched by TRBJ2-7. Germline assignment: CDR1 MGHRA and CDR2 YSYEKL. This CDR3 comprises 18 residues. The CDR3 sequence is CASSQDKLAGSSYNEQYF. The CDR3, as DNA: TGCGCCAGCAGCCAAGACAAACTAGCGGGAAGCTCCTACAATGAGCAGTACTTC.

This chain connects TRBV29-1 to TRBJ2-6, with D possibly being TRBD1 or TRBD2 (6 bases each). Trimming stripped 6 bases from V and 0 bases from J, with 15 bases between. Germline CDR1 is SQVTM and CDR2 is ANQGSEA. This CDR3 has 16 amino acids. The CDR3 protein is CSVGGLGVSGANVLTF. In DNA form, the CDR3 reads TGCAGCGTGGGGGGCCTCGGGGTCTCTGGGGCCAACGTCCTGACTTTC.

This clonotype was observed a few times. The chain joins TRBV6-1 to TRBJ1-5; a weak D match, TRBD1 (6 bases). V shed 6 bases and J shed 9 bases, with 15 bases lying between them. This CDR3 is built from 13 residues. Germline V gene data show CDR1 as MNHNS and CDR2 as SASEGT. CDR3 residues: CASRTGAIGPQHF. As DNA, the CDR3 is TGTGCCAGCAGGACAGGAGCCATCGGGCCCCAGCATTTT.

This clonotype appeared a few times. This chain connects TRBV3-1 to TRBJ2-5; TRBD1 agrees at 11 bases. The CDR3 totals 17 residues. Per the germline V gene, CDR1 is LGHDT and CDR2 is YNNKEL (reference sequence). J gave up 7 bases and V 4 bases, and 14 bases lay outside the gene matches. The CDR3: CASSLDKRTGGTGTQYF. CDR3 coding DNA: TGTGCCAGCAGCCTCGACAAAAGGACAGGGGGCACGGGGACCCAGTACTTC.

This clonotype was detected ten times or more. In nucleotides, the CDR3 is TGTGCCAGCTTCGGACTAGCGGGAGGACAATACAATGAGCAGTTCTTC. This encodes CASFGLAGGQYNEQFF. V is TRBV5-5 and J is TRBJ2-1, with TRBD2 matching over 14 bases. The CDR3 has 16 amino acids. With 7 bases clipped from V and 4 bases from J, the junction kept 7 bases outside the gene matches. Germline V gives CDR1 SGHKS, CDR2 YYEKEE (reference sequence).

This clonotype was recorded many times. CDR3 loop: CAISTATGRSTDTQYF. CDR3 DNA: TGTGCCATCAGTACCGCGACAGGTCGAAGCACAGATACGCAGTATTTT. The chain recombines TRBV10-3 with TRBJ2-3; possible D gene TRBD1, 6 bases. V lost 5 bases, J lost 0 bases, and 15 bases lay in between. The CDR3 has 16 residues. The V gene's germline CDR1 is ENHRY and CDR2 SYGVKD.

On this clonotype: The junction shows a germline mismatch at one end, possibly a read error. This chain's CDR3 is CATSDPLAGGPGTQYF. The CDR3 DNA reads as TGTGCCACCAGTGACCCCCTAGCGGGAGGGCCGGGTACGCAGTATTTT. The chain couples TRBV12-3 or TRBV12-4 to TRBJ2-3, with TRBD2 identical over 12 bases. The length of the CDR3 is 16 residues.

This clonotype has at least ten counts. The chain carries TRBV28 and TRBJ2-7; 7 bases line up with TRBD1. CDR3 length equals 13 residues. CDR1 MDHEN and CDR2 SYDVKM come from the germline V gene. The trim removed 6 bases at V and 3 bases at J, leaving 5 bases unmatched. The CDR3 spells CASSLGQVYEQYF. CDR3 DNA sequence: TGTGCCAGCAGCTTAGGACAGGTCTACGAGCAGTACTTC.